These 12 T cell receptor beta chains came from one sample sequenced in a study of blood T cell repertoires in COVID-19. The assay was immunoSEQ multiplex PCR, and TCRdb's table has in-frame clones only and misses some. Of some 430,000 clones in the sample, roughly 88% were seen once. The specimen was PBMCs or T cells enriched from blood (not recorded which). The origin of the receptors is a young man who had recovered from COVID-19.

The rearrangement links TRBV27 to TRBJ1-5; 9 bases match TRBD1. The CDR3 extends over 14 amino acids. V was clipped by 5 bases and J by 7 bases; unmatched bases: 6. The germline CDR1 and CDR2 sequences are MNHEY and SMNVEV (reference sequence). CDR3 residues: CASSQGQGRQPQHF. The CDR3 DNA reads as TGTGCCAGCAGTCAGGGACAGGGCCGACAGCCCCAGCATTTT.

The chain carries TRBV11-3 and TRBJ1-3, with D possibly TRBD1 on 6 matching bases. Trimming cost V 6 bases and J 4 bases, with 13 bases left between them. Germline V gives CDR1 SGHNT, CDR2 YENEEA. The CDR3 runs to 14 residues. The DNA of the CDR3 is TGTGCCAGCAGTAAACAGGGTAAAGGAAACACCATATATTTT. Encoded protein: CASSKQGKGNTIYF.

For the CDR3, the DNA is TGTGCCGGACAACTTGACAGGCGCGCTGAAGCTTTCTTT. It encodes CAGQLDRRAEAFF. The V call is TRBV2, the J call TRBJ1-1; tentatively, D is TRBD1 (6 bases). Germline CDR1 and CDR2: SNHLY and FYNNEI. The CDR3 has 13 amino acids. Trimming removed 11 bases at V and 6 bases at J, with 19 bases between.

The chain uses TRBV9 and TRBJ1-5; D remains ambiguous. Trimming pared 0 bases from V and 6 bases from J, leaving 7 bases between. CDR3 length: 13 amino acids. Germline CDR1 is SGDLS and CDR2 is YYNGEE. The CDR3 spells CASSVAIGQPQHF. The CDR3 bases are TGTGCCAGCAGCGTAGCTATTGGTCAGCCCCAGCATTTT.

The chain is built from TRBV9 and TRBJ1-5, with no clear D. The CDR3 loop spans 14 amino acids. Germline V gene lookup returns CDR1 SGDLS and CDR2 YYNGEE. V gave up 0 bases and J gave up 6 bases, with 10 bases separating them. CDR3 nucleotides: TGTGCCAGCAGCGTAGGGGGAGCTTCTCAGCCCCAGCATTTT. Translating gives CASSVGGASQPQHF.

The rearrangement uses TRBV18 and TRBJ1-1; TRBD1 matches at 7 bases. Trimming took 7 bases from V and 0 from J; bases not matched to a gene: 5. The length of the CDR3 is 14 residues. CDR1 is KGHSH and CDR2 is LQKENI in the germline V gene. CDR3 DNA sequence: TGTGCCAGCTTCCGGACAGGAATGAACACTGAAGCTTTCTTT. The encoded protein is CASFRTGMNTEAFF.

The chain combines TRBV25-1 with TRBJ1-4; 7 bases agree with TRBD1. CDR3 length equals 14 residues. V shed 6 bases, J shed 5 bases, and the junction held 6 bases outside the gene matches. Germline CDR1 is MGHDK and CDR2 is SYGVNS. The CDR3 DNA is TGTGCCAGCAGCACGACAGGGTTGAATGAAAAACTGTTTTTT. Encoded protein: CASSTTGLNEKLFF.

The J gene is TRBJ2-1, the V gene TRBV12-3 or TRBV12-4, with D unresolved. This CDR3 is 13 amino acids long. The V end was cut by 7 bases, the J end by 9 bases, with 16 bases between. The CDR3 DNA follows: TGTGCCAGCACCTCCTTCGTGTCCCTTGAGCAGTTCTTC. This sequence encodes CASTSFVSLEQFF.

The rearrangement uses TRBV19 and TRBJ1-5; D is unresolved. The V and J ends lost 3 bases and 7 bases respectively, with 10 bases between them. Per the germline V gene, CDR1 is LNHDA and CDR2 is SQIVND (reference sequence). The CDR3 runs 13 residues. CDR3 bases: TGTGCCAGTAGTATCCGGAGAAGGCAGCCCCAGCATTTT. Translating it yields CASSIRRRQPQHF.

V gene TRBV6-5 combines with J gene TRBJ1-3; TRBD1 matches at 7 bases. Trimming at V came to 5 bases and at J to 0 bases, leaving 4 bases not matched to a gene. Germline CDR1 is MNHEY and CDR2 is SVGAGI. This CDR3 is built from 15 residues. In DNA, the CDR3 is TGTGCCAGCAGTCAGGACAGGTTCTCTGGAAACACCATATATTTT. It translates to CASSQDRFSGNTIYF.

This sequence joins TRBV5-4 and TRBJ2-5; D is perhaps TRBD1 (6 bases). The germline V gene encodes CDR1 SGHNT and CDR2 YYREEE (reference sequence). This CDR3 spans 13 amino acids. The V end was cut by 3 bases, the J end by 3 bases, with 9 bases between. This CDR3 is CASSSDSEETQYF. CDR3 nucleotides: TGTGCCAGCAGCTCGGACAGCGAAGAGACCCAGTACTTC.

The V call is TRBV5-6, the J call TRBJ2-1; no firm D call. The V end was cut by 4 bases, the J end by 0 bases, with 8 bases between. This CDR3 contains 14 residues. Germline CDR1 reads SGHDT; CDR2 reads YYEEEE. CDR3 residues: CASSGPGSYNEQFF. DNA for the CDR3: TGTGCCAGCAGCGGTCCGGGCTCCTACAATGAGCAGTTCTTC.